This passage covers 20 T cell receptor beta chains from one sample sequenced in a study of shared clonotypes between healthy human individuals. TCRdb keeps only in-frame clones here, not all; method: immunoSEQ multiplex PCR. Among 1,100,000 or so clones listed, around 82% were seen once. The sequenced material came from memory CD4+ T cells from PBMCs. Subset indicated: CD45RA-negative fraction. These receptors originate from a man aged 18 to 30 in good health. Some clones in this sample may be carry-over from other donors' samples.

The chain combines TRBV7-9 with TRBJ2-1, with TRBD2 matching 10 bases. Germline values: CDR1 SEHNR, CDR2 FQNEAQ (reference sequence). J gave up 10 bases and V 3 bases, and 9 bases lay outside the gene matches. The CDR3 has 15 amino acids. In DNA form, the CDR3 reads TGTGCCAGCAGCTTTTGGCTAGCGGGAGAGGAAGAGCAGTTCTTC. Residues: CASSFWLAGEEEQFF.

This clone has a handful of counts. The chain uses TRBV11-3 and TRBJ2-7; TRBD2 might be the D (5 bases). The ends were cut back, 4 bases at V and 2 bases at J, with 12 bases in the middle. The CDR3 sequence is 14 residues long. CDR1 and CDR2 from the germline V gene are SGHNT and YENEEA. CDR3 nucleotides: TGTGCCAGCAGCTACGCGGGTATGACCTACGAGCAGTACTTC. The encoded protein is CASSYAGMTYEQYF.

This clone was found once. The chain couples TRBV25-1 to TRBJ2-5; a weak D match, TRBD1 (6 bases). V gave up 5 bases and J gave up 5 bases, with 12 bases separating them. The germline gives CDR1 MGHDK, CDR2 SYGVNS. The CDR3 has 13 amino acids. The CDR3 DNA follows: TGTGCCAGCAGTCATACAGGGCGGGAGACCCAGTACTTC. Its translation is CASSHTGRETQYF.

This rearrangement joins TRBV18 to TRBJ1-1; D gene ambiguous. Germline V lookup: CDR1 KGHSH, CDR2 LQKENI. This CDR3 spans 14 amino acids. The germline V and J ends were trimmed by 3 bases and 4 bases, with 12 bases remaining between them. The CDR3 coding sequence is TGTGCCAGCTCACCTTCCATACTGGGCACTGAAGCTTTCTTT. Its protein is CASSPSILGTEAFF.

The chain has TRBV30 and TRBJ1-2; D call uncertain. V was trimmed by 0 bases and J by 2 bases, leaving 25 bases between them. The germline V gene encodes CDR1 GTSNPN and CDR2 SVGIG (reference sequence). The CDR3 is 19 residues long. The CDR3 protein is CAWSVRRSTSTLKNYGYTF. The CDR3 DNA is TGTGCCTGGAGTGTACGCCGGTCGACATCGACCCTAAAAAACTATGGCTACACCTTC.

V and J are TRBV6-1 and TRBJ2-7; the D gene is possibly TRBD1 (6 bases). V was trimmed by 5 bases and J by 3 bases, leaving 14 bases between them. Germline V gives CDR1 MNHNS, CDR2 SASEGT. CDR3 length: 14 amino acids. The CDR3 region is CASSLNEGGYEQYF. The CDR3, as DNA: TGTGCCAGCAGTCTGAATGAAGGGGGCTACGAGCAGTACTTC.

The CDR3 DNA is TGCAGCGCCTCACAGGGGGCGCGCGAGCAGTACTTC. Protein product: CSASQGAREQYF. V is TRBV29-1 and J is TRBJ2-7, with TRBD1 identical over 9 bases. Germline V lookup: CDR1 SQVTM, CDR2 ANQGSEA. V was clipped by 7 bases and J by 6 bases; unmatched bases: 7. The CDR3 runs 12 residues.

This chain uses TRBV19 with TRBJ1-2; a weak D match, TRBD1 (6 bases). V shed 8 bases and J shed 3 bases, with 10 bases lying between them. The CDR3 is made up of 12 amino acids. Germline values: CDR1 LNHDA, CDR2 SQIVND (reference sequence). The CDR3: CASYREDYGYTF. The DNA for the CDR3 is TGTGCCAGTTACAGGGAGGACTATGGCTACACCTTC.

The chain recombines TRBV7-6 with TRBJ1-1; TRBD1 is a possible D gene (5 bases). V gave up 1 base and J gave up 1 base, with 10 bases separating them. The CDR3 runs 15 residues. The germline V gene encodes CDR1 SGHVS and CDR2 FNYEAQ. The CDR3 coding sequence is TGTGCCAGCAGCTTAGGGCAGGGACCGAACACTGAAGCTTTCTTT. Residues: CASSLGQGPNTEAFF. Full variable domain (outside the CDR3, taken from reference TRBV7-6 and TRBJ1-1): GAGVSQSPRYKVTKRGQDVALRCDPISGHVSLYWYRQALGQGPEFLTYFNYEAQQDKSGLPNDRFSAERPEGSISTLTIQRTEQRDSAMYRCASSLGQGPNTEAFFGQGTRLTVV.

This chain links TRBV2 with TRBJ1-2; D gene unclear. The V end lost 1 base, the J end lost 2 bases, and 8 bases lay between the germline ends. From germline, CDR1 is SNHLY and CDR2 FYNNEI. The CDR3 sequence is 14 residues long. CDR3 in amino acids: CASSEGSRNYGYTF. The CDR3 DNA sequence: TGTGCCAGCAGTGAAGGCAGTCGCAACTATGGCTACACCTTC.

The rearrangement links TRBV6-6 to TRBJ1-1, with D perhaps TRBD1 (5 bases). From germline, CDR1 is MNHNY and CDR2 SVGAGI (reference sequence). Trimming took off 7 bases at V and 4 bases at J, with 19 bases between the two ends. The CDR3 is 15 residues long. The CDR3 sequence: CASITPQGRGTEAFF. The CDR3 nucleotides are TGTGCCAGCATTACCCCTCAGGGCCGGGGCACTGAAGCTTTCTTT.

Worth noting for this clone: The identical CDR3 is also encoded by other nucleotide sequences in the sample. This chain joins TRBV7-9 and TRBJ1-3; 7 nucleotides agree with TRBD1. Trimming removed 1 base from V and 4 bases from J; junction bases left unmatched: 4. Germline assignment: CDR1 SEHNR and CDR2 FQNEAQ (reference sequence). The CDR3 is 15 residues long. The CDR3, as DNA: TGTGCCAGCAGCTTAGGGGGGACAGCGGGAAACACCATATATTTT. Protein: CASSLGGTAGNTIYF.

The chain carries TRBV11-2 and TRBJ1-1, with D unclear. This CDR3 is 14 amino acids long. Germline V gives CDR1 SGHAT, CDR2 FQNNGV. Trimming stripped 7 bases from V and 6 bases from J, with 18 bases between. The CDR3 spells CASTPDRLSSEAFF. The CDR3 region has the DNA TGTGCCAGCACCCCTGACCGGTTGAGCTCTGAAGCTTTCTTT.

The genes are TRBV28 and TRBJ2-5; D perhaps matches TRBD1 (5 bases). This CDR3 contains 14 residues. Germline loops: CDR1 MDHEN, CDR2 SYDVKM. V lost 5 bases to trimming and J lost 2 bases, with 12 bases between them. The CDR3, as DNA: TGTGCCAGCAGTGCGAGAAAGGGGCAAGAGACCCAGTACTTC. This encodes CASSARKGQETQYF.

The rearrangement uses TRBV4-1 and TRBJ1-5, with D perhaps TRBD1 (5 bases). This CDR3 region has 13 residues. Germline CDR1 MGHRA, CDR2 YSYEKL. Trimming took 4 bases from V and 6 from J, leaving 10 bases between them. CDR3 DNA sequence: TGCGCCAGCAGCCTAACCAGGGTTCAGCCCCAGCATTTT. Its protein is CASSLTRVQPQHF.

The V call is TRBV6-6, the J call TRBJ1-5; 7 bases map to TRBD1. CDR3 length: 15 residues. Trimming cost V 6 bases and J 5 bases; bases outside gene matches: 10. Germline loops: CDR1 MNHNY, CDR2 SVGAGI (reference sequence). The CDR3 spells CASSRQGSADQPQHF. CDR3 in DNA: TGTGCCAGCAGCCGACAGGGTTCAGCGGATCAGCCCCAGCATTTT.

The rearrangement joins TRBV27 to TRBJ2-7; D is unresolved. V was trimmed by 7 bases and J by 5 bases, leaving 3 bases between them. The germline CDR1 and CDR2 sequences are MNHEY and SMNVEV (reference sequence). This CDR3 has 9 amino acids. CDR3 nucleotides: TGTGCCAGCACGGACGAGCAGTACTTC. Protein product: CASTDEQYF.

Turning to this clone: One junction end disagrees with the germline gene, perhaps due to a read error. The CDR3 loop reads CASSSTPSGDLNF. The CDR3 DNA follows: TGTGCCAGCAGCTCCACTCCCTCGGGGGACCTGAACTTC. The chain carries TRBV5-6 and TRBJ2-5; D perhaps matches TRBD2 (6 bases). There are 13 residues in the CDR3. CDR1 is SGHDT, CDR2 YYEEEE, per germline.

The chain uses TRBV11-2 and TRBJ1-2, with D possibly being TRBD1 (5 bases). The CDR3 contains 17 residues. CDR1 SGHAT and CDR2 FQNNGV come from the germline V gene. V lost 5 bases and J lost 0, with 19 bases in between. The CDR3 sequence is CASSLSMGGLANYGYTF. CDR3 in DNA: TGTGCCAGCAGCCTATCCATGGGGGGTCTTGCTAACTATGGCTACACCTTC. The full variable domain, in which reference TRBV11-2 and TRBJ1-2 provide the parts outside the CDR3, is EAGVAQSPRYKIIEKRQSVAFWCNPISGHATLYWYQQILGQGPKLLIQFQNNGVVDDSQLPKDRFSAERLKGVDSTLKIQPAKLEDSAVYLCASSLSMGGLANYGYTFGSGTRLTVV.

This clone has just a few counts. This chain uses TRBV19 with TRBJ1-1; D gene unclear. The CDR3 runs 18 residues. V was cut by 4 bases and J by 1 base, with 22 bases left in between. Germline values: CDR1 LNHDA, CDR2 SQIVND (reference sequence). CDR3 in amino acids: CASSNGRIGTLSNTEAFF. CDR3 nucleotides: TGTGCCAGTAGTAACGGCAGAATCGGTACCCTCTCGAACACTGAAGCTTTCTTT.